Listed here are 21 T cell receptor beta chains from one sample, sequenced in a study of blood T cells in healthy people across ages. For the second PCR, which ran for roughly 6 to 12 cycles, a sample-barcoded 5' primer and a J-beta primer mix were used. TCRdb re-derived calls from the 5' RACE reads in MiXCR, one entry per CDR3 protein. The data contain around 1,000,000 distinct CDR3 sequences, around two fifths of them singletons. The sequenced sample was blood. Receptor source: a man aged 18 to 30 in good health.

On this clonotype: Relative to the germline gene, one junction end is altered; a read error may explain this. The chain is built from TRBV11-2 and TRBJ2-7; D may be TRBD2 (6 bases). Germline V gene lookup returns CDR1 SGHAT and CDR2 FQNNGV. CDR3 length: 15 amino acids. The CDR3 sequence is CASSLAGVSSDEQYF. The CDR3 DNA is TGTGCCAGCAGCTTAGCGGGGGTTAGCTCCGACGAGCAGTACTTC.

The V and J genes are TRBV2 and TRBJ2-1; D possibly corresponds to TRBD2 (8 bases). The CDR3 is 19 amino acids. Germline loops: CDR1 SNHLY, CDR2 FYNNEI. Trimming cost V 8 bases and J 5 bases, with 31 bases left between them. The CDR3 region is CASGTGDAVAGRYDNEQFF. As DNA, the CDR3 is TGTGCCAGCGGAACAGGGGATGCGGTAGCGGGGAGGTACGACAATGAGCAGTTCTTC.

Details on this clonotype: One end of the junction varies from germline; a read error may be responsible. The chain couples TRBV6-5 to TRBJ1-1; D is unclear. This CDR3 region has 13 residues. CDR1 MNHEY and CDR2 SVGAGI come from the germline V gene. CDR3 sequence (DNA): TGTGCCAACAGTTACTTCGGGAGAACTGAAGCTTTCTTT. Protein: CANSYFGRTEAFF.

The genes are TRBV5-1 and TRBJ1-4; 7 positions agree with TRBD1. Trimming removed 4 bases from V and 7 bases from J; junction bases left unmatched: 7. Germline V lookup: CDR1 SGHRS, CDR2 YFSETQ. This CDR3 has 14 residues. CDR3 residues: CASSRDRATEKLFF. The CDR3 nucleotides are TGCGCCAGCAGCCGAGACAGGGCTACTGAAAAACTGTTTTTT. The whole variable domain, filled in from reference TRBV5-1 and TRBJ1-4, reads KAGVTQTPRYLIKTRGQQVTLSCSPISGHRSVSWYQQTPGQGLQFLFEYFSETQRNKGNFPGRFSGRQFSNSRSEMNVSTLELGDSALYLCASSRDRATEKLFFGSGTQLSVL.

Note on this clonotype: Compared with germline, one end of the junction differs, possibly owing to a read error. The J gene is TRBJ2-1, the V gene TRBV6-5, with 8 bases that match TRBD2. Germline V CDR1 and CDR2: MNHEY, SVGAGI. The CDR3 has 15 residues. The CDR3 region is CAGRIGLAAYNEQFF. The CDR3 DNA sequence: TGTGCCGGCAGGATCGGACTAGCAGCCTACAATGAGCAGTTCTTC.

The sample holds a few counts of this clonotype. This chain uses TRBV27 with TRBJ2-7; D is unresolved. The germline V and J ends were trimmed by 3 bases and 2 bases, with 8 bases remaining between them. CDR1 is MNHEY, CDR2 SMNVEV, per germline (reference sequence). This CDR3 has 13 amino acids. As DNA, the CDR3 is TGTGCCAGCAGTTTGTACGGGCCCTACGAGCAGTACTTC. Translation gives CASSLYGPYEQYF.

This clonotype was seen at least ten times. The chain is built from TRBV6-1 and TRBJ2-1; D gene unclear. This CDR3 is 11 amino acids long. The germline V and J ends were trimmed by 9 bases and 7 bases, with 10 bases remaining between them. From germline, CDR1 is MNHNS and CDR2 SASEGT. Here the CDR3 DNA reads TGTGCCAGTACTGGTAGGAATGAGCAGTTCTTC. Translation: CASTGRNEQFF.

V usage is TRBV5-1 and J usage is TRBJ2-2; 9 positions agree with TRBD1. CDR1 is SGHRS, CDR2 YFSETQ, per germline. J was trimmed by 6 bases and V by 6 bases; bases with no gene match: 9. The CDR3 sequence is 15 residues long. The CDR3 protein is CASTEDRGIAGELFF. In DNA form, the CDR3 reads TGCGCCAGCACCGAGGACAGGGGAATTGCCGGGGAGCTGTTTTTT.

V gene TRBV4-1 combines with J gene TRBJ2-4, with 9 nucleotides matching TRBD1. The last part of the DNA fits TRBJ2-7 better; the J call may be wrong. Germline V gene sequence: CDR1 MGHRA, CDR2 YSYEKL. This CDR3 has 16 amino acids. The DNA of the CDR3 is TGCGCCAGCAGCCATCAAACCGGGACAGGGTCCTACGAGCAGTACTTC. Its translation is CASSHQTGTGSYEQYF.

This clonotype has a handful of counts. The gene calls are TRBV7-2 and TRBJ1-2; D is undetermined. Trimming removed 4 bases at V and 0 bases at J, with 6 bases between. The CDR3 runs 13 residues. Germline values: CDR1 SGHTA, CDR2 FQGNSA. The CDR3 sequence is CASSYNSNYGYTF. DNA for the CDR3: TGTGCCAGCAGCTACAACTCTAACTATGGCTACACCTTC.

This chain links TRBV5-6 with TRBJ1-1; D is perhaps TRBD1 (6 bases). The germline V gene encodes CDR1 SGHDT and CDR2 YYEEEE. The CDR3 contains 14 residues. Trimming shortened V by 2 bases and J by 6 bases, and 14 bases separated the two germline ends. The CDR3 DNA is TGTGCCAGCAGCTTCACTAGGACAGAGTCTGAAGCTTTCTTT. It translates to CASSFTRTESEAFF.

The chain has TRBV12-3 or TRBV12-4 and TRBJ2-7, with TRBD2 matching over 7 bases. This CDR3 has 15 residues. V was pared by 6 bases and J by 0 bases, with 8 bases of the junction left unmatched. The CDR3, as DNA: TGTGCCAGCAGCCCGGGGGAGGGTAACTCCTACGAGCAGTACTTC. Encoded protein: CASSPGEGNSYEQYF.

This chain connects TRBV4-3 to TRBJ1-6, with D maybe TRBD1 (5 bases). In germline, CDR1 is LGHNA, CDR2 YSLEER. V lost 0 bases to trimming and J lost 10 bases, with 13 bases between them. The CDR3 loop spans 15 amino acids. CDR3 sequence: CASSQDARGYSPLHF. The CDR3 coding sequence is TGCGCCAGCAGCCAAGATGCAAGGGGTTACTCACCCCTCCACTTT.

CDR3 sequence (DNA): TGTGCCAGCAGCGTAGAGGTTAATGAGCAGTTCTTC. It translates to CASSVEVNEQFF. The rearrangement links TRBV9 to TRBJ2-1; D is unresolved. The CDR3 is 12 amino acids. Germline values: CDR1 SGDLS, CDR2 YYNGEE. V lost 0 bases, J lost 7 bases, and 5 bases lay in between. Supplemented by reference TRBV9 and TRBJ2-1, the full variable domain reads DSGVTQTPKHLITATGQRVTLRCSPRSGDLSVYWYQQSLDQGLQFLIQYYNGEERAKGNILERFSAQQFPDLHSELNLSSLELGDSALYFCASSVEVNEQFFGPGTRLTVL.

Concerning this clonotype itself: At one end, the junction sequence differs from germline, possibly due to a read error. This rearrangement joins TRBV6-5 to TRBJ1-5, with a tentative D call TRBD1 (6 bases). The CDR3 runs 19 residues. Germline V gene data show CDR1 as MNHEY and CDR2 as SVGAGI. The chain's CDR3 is CASGYQSRPGQYSNQPQHF. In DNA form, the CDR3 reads TGTGCCAGCGGTTACCAATCACGGCCAGGACAGTATAGCAATCAGCCCCAGCATTTT.

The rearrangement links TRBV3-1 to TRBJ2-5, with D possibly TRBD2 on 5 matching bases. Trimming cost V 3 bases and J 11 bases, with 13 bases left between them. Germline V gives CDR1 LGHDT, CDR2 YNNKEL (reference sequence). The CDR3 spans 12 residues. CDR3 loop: CASSHSRDEQYF. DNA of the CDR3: TGTGCCAGCAGCCATTCGAGGGATGAGCAGTACTTC.

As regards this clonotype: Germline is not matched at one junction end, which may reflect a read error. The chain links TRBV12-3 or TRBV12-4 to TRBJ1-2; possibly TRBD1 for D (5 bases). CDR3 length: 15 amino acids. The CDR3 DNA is TGTGCCGGCAGTTTAGTACCAGGGATTAACTATGGCTACACCTTC. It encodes CAGSLVPGINYGYTF.

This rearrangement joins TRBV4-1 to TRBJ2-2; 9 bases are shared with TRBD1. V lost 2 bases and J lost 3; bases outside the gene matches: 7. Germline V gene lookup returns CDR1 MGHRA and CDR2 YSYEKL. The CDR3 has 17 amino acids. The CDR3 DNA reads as TGCGCCAGCAGCCAATCCCCGGGACAGGGATACACCGGGGAGCTGTTTTTT. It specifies CASSQSPGQGYTGELFF.

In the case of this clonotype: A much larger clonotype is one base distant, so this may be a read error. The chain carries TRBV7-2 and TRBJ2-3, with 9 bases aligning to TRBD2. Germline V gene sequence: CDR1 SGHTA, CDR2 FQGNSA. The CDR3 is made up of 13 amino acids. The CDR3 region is CASSVAGEDTQYF. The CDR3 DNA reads TGTGCCAGCAGCGTAGCGGGAGAAGATACGCAGTATTTT. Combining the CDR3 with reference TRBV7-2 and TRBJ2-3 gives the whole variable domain GAGVSQSPSNKVTEKGKDVELRCDPISGHTALYWYRQSLGQGLEFLIYFQGNSAPDKSGLPSDRFSAERTGGSVSTLTIQRTQQEDSAVYLCASSVAGEDTQYFGPGTRLTVL.

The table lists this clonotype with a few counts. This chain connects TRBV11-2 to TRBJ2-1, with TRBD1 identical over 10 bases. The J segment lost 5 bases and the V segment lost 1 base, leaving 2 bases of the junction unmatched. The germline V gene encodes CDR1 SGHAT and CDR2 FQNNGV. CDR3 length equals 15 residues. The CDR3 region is CASSLGGQGNNEQFF. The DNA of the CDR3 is TGTGCCAGCAGCTTAGGGGGACAGGGGAACAATGAGCAGTTCTTC.

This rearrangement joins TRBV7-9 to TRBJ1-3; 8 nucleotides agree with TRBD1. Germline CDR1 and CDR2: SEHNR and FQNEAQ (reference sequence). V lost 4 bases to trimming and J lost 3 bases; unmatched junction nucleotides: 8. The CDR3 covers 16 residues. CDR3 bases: TGTGCCAGCAGCTCCGACAGGGGAGCGCTTGGAAACACCATATATTTT. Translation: CASSSDRGALGNTIYF.